Sequencing of this T cell receptor (beta chain) was carried out in a study of CD8+CD57+ T cells in acquired aplastic anemia. As for the study in general: There were 10 million to 12 million reads, on average, for CD4+ cells from healthy donors.

Regarding the study as a whole: The number of CD8+ CDR3 sequences shared by patients and controls was about 30.

Germline V gene sequence: CDR1 MNHEY, CDR2 SMNVEV (reference sequence). The CDR3 length is 14 residues. V lost 3 bases and J 3 bases, leaving 9 bases between the germline ends. Concerning this clonotype: What it binds is not known.

It was genomic DNA that served as the template for profiling TCR beta VDJ and CDR3. In TCRdb, the reads were re-called with MiXCR into one record per CDR3 protein. In the table there are approximately 65,000 distinct CDR3 sequences, about 50% of which are singletons. This clonotype was sampled from a human donor in good health, serving as a control. The chain carries TRBV27 and TRBJ1-5, with unresolved D. Sample: sorted CD4+, CD8+, or CD8+CD57+ T cells (not recorded which) from PBMCs. CDR3 amino acids: CASSFVGSNQPQHF. CDR3 DNA sequence: TGTGCCAGCAGTTTTGTAGGGTCCAATCAGCCCCAGCATTTT.